The 15 T cell receptor beta chains listed next were all sequenced from one sample in a study of cytomegalovirus exposure and HLA in healthy donors. The PCR was carried out with 60 Vbeta primers and 13 Jbeta primers. Profiling relied on immunoSEQ multiplex PCR, and the TCRdb table lists in-frame clones only, not all of them. Of roughly 100,000 clones listed, more than 75% were seen once; the top ten hold 10%. The specimen sequenced was PBMCs. The source of these receptors is a woman aged 18 to 35 in good health and CMV-seropositive.

The chain has TRBV19 and TRBJ1-2; weak D call: TRBD1 (6 bases). The CDR3 contains 18 residues. Trimming cost V 5 bases and J 6 bases, with 28 bases left between them. CDR1 is LNHDA, CDR2 SQIVND, per germline (reference sequence). Here the CDR3 reads CASSATNAGWGPSDGYTF. Written as DNA, the CDR3 is TGTGCCAGTAGTGCGACGAACGCAGGGTGGGGGCCCTCGGATGGCTACACCTTC. The whole variable domain, filled in from reference TRBV19 and TRBJ1-2, reads DGGITQSPKYLFRKEGQNVTLSCEQNLNHDAMYWYRQDPGQGLRLIYYSQIVNDFQKGDIAEGYSVSREKKESFPLTVTSAQKNPTAFYLCASSATNAGWGPSDGYTFGSGTRLTVV.

This clone was observed once. This chain uses TRBV27 with TRBJ2-1; D possibly corresponds to TRBD2 (6 bases). V was trimmed by 2 bases and J by 0 bases, leaving 8 bases between them. The CDR3 covers 15 residues. Per the germline V gene, CDR1 is MNHEY and CDR2 is SMNVEV (reference sequence). CDR3 sequence: CASSLPGSSYNEQFF. Here the CDR3 DNA reads TGTGCCAGCAGTTTACCCGGGAGCTCCTACAATGAGCAGTTCTTC.

The chain uses TRBV7-9 and TRBJ2-7; D perhaps matches TRBD2 (6 bases). CDR1 is SEHNR, CDR2 FQNEAQ, per germline (reference sequence). This CDR3 contains 14 residues. V was clipped by 5 bases and J by 0 bases, with 11 bases between them. The CDR3 nucleotides read TGTGCCAGCAGCCCGAGGCGGGGCTCCTACGAGCAGTACTTC. This gives the protein CASSPRRGSYEQYF. Using reference TRBV7-9 and TRBJ2-7 for the parts outside the CDR3, the full variable domain is DTGVSQNPRHKITKRGQNVTFRCDPISEHNRLYWYRQTLGQGPEFLTYFQNEAQLEKSRLLSDRFSAERPKGSFSTLEIQRTEQGDSAMYLCASSPRRGSYEQYFGPGTRLTVT.

This rearrangement joins TRBV5-1 to TRBJ2-5; maybe TRBD1 (7 bases). This CDR3 is built from 15 residues. CDR1 SGHRS and CDR2 YFSETQ come from the germline V gene. V shed 1 base and J shed 2 bases, with 12 bases lying between them. The CDR3 sequence: CASSLWAGQQETQYF. DNA of the CDR3: TGCGCCAGCAGCTTGTGGGCGGGACAGCAAGAGACCCAGTACTTC.

The chain recombines TRBV7-2 with TRBJ2-7, with a possible D match to TRBD1 (6 bases). CDR3 size: 15 residues. Germline V gene data show CDR1 as SGHTA and CDR2 as FQGNSA. V lost 5 bases to trimming and J lost 2 bases, with 16 bases between them. The DNA for the CDR3 is TGTGCCAGCAGCCTACCGACAGGATTAACCTACGAGCAGTACTTC. It codes for CASSLPTGLTYEQYF.

The chain recombines TRBV7-9 with TRBJ1-4, with 8 bases identical to TRBD1. The CDR3 contains 15 residues. The V gene end was trimmed by 6 bases and the J gene end by 8 bases; junction bases not matched to a gene: 11. The V gene's germline CDR1 is SEHNR and CDR2 FQNEAQ (reference sequence). CDR3 sequence reads: CASRPPGQEIEKLFF. CDR3 bases: TGTGCCAGCAGACCTCCGGGACAGGAAATAGAAAAACTGTTTTTT.

Note on this clone: One end of the junction varies from germline; a read error may be responsible. The CDR3 nucleotides are TGTGCCGGCAGCTTCCGTTGGCAGGCTAATAATTCACCCCTCCACTTT. Amino acids: CAGSFRWQANNSPLHF. The rearrangement uses TRBV5-6 and TRBJ1-6, with D unclear. The length of the CDR3 is 16 residues. Germline CDR1 and CDR2: SGHDT and YYEEEE.

The chain couples TRBV7-9 to TRBJ2-7, with D possibly being TRBD1 (5 bases). Per the germline V gene, CDR1 is SEHNR and CDR2 is FQNEAQ (reference sequence). V was shortened by 5 bases and J by 4 bases, with 9 bases between the two germline ends. The CDR3 length is 12 residues. The CDR3 nucleotides are TGTGCCAGCAGCCCACCAGGGTACGAGCAGTACTTC. Protein sequence: CASSPPGYEQYF.

The rearrangement uses TRBV25-1 and TRBJ2-7; perhaps TRBD2 as D (5 bases). There are 14 residues in the CDR3. V gave up 8 bases and J gave up 2 bases, with 16 bases separating them. Germline V gene data show CDR1 as MGHDK and CDR2 as SYGVNS. CDR3 in DNA: TGTGCCAGCGGAAAGGACTTACCCCCCTACGAGCAGTACTTC. This sequence encodes CASGKDLPPYEQYF.

The rearrangement links TRBV6-5 to TRBJ2-3; D not resolved. The CDR3 is 15 residues long. Germline V gives CDR1 MNHEY, CDR2 SVGAGI. Trimming left V 2 bases short and J 2 bases short, with 11 bases between. The CDR3 sequence: CASSYQVALTDTQYF. DNA for the CDR3: TGTGCCAGCAGTTACCAAGTGGCCCTCACAGATACGCAGTATTTT.

This chain connects TRBV5-4 to TRBJ2-7; tentative D call: TRBD2 (7 bases). The CDR3 covers 15 residues. V gave up 3 bases and J gave up 7 bases, with 20 bases separating them. CDR1 and CDR2 (germline): SGHNT, YYREEE (reference sequence). CDR3 sequence: CASSSLRQGRGEQYF. As DNA, the CDR3 is TGTGCCAGCAGCTCTCTTCGCCAGGGGAGGGGGGAGCAGTACTTC.

The chain carries TRBV5-1 and TRBJ2-7, with a tentative D call TRBD1 (6 bases). V lost 4 bases and J 3 bases, leaving 8 bases between the germline ends. Germline CDR1 is SGHRS and CDR2 is YFSETQ. This CDR3 contains 12 residues. CDR3 nucleotides: TGCGCCAGCAGCACACAGGGCTACGAGCAGTACTTC. Encoded protein: CASSTQGYEQYF.

This rearrangement joins TRBV10-3 to TRBJ1-1; 8 bases are shared with TRBD1. The V segment lost 0 bases and the J segment 6 bases; nucleotides outside the gene matches: 3. Germline loops: CDR1 ENHRY, CDR2 SYGVKD. The CDR3 contains 14 residues. The CDR3 DNA follows: TGTGCCATCAGTGAGTCCGGACAGGGCGCTGAAGCTTTCTTT. Translation gives CAISESGQGAEAFF.

This clone appeared a few times. The CDR3, as DNA: TGTGCCAGTAGTATCGCGATAGCGGGAGGGCGAAACGCCTACGAGCAGTACTTC. It yields the protein CASSIAIAGGRNAYEQYF. The chain carries TRBV19 and TRBJ2-5, with 11 bases matching TRBD2. The J call may be in error: the DNA end matches TRBJ2-7 better. This CDR3 has 18 residues. CDR1 and CDR2 (germline): LNHDA, SQIVND (reference sequence).

This chain connects TRBV7-9 to TRBJ2-1; 7 bases fit TRBD1. This CDR3 has 14 amino acids. Germline V gene lookup returns CDR1 SEHNR and CDR2 FQNEAQ (reference sequence). The ends lost 5 bases at V and 4 bases at J; junction bases unmatched: 5. CDR3: CASSLETGYNEQFF. CDR3 sequence (DNA): TGTGCCAGCAGCCTAGAGACAGGGTACAATGAGCAGTTCTTC. Variable domain in full (rest from reference TRBV7-9 and TRBJ2-1): DTGVSQNPRHKITKRGQNVTFRCDPISEHNRLYWYRQTLGQGPEFLTYFQNEAQLEKSRLLSDRFSAERPKGSFSTLEIQRTEQGDSAMYLCASSLETGYNEQFFGPGTRLTVL.